This TCR beta chain was recovered during a study of cytotoxic CD8 clonotypes in ibrutinib-treated CLL. Study information: Partial responders roughly 25, complete 2; around twelve progressed and 14 stayed in remission by median around 68 months. Whole-study results and caveats: Clonality was higher at baseline than in age-matched healthy donors and tracked circulating CD8+ T-cell counts. Public clonotypes (which were uncommon) either contracted or remained stable on treatment.

V was cut by 2 bases and J by 5 bases, with 9 bases left in between. This CDR3 has 13 residues. Germline V lookup: CDR1 MDHEN, CDR2 SYDVKM. This clone showed up just once. The antigen remains undetermined. This table comes from immunoSEQ multiplex PCR, and its TCRdb copy is limited to in-frame clones, with some not included. Of tens of thousands of clones listed, around 52% are singletons. The sample in question was PBMCs, obtained after 12 months of ibrutinib treatment. This clonotype was obtained from a human donor with chronic lymphocytic leukemia. This chain connects TRBV28 to TRBJ1-2, with D possibly matching TRBD1 (5 bases). The CDR3 is CASSLGGIYGYTF. CDR3 nucleotides: TGTGCCAGCAGTTTAGGGGGTATATATGGCTACACCTTC.